This TCR beta chain was identified in a study of early T cells in non-severe SARS-CoV-2 infection. On the study more broadly: Bulk RNA from unsorted whole blood was sequenced; chains were unpaired. Study-wide findings and caveats: VDJdb matching skewed toward anti-spike CD8 responses, missing private and CD4 specificities.

Individual cDNA molecules carried attached unique molecular identifiers. Each CDR3 protein is one row after TCRdb ran MiXCR on the 5' RACE reads. The sample has over 50,000 distinct CDR3 sequences; 10% to 15% are singletons. Remarks on this clonotype: Antigen unknown.

This CDR3 region has 17 residues. Germline CDR1 SGHRS, CDR2 YFSETQ. V was pared by 2 bases and J by 1 base, with 7 bases of the junction left unmatched. The sequencing sample was made of whole blood. V usage is TRBV5-1 and J usage is TRBJ2-7; 12 bases map to TRBD1. The receptor was isolated from an adult who was a healthcare worker with PCR-confirmed SARS-CoV-2 infection or an uninfected control (not recorded which). The CDR3 reads CASSLPGQGAWSYEQYF. DNA of the CDR3: TGCGCCAGCAGCTTACCGGGACAGGGGGCTTGGTCCTACGAGCAGTACTTC.